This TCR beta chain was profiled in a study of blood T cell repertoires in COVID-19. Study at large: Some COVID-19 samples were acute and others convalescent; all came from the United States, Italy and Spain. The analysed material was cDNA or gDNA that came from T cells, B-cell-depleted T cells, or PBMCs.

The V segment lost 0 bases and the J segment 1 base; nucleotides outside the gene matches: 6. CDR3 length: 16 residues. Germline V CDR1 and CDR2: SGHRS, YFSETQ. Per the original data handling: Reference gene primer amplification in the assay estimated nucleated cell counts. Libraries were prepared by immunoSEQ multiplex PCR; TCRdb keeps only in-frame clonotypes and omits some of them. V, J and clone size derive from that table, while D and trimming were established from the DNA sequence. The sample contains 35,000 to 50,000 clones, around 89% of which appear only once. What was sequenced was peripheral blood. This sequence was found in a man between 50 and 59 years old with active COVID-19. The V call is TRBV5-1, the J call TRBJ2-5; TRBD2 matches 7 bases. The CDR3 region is CASSLAGGTIQETQYF. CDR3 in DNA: TGCGCCAGCAGCTTGGCCGGAGGGACTATCCAAGAGACCCAGTACTTC.